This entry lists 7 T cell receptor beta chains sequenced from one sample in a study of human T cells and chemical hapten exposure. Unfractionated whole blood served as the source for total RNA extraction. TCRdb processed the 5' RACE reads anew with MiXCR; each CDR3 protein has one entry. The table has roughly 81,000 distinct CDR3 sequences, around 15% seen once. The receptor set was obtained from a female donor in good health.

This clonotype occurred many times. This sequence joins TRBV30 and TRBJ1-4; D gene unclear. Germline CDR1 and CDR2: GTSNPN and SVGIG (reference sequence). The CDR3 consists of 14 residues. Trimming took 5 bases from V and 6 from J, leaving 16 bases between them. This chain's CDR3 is CAWRTGRGDEKLFF. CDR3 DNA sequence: TGTGCCTGGCGTACCGGGCGCGGGGATGAAAAACTGTTTTTT.

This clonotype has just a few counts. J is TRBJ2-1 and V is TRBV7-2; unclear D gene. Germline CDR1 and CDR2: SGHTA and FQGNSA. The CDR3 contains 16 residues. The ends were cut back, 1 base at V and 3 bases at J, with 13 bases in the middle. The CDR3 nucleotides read TGTGCCAGCAGCTTAGAACCTGGAATGGGCTACAATGAGCAGTTCTTC. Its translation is CASSLEPGMGYNEQFF.

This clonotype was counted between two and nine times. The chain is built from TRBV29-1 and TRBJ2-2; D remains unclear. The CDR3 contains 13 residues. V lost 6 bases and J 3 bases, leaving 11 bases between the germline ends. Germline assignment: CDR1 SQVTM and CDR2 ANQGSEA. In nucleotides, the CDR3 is TGCAGCGTCCCGGATAGGGACACCGGGGAGCTGTTTTTT. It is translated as CSVPDRDTGELFF.

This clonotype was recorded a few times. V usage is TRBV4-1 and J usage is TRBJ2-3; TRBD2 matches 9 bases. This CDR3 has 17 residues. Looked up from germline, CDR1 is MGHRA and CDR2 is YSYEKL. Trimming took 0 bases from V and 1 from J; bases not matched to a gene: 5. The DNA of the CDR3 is TGCGCCAGCAGCCAAGAACAGCGGGGGGTTCGCACAGATACGCAGTATTTT. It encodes CASSQEQRGVRTDTQYF.

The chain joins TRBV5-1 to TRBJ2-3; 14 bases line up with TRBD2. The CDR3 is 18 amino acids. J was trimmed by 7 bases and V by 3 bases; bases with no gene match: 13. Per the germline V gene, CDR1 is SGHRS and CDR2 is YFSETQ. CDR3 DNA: TGCGCCAGCAGCTCGAGACTAGCGGGGGGGTCGAGTACGCATACGCAGTATTTT. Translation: CASSSRLAGGSSTHTQYF.

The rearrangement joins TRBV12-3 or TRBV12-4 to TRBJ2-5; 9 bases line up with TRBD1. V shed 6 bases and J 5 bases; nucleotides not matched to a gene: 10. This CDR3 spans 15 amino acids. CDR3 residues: CASSPVQGARETQYF. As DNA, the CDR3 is TGTGCCAGCAGCCCCGTACAGGGGGCTCGTGAGACCCAGTACTTC.

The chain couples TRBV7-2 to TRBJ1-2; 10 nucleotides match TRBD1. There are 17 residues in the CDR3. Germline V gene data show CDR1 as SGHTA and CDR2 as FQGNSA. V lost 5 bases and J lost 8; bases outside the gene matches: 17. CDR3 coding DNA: TGTGCCAGCAGCCCGGGGGGACAGGGGCTCCTCTGGGGAGGCTACACCTTC. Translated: CASSPGGQGLLWGGYTF.